Sequencing of this T cell receptor (beta chain) was carried out in a study of regulatory and conventional T cells in RAG deficiency. Study results and caveats: Omenn patients showed >85% Treg-Tconv overlap and shorter CDR3 lengths.

Produced via immunoSEQ multiplex PCR; TCRdb's table is partial and in-frame only. The table includes 29,000 or so clones, 90% to 95% detected once. Conventional CD4+ T cells were sorted from blood as CD25-low CD127-high cells. A note on this clone: Its matching antigen is unknown.

The CDR3 length is 13 residues. Germline lookup yields CDR1 SGHAT and CDR2 FQNNGV. Losses at the gene ends were 5 bases for V and 3 bases for J; bases not matched to a gene: 3. These same data were also listed under a study on regulatory T cells. That study adds: Amplification used 52 TRBV primers and 13 TRBJ primers.

The chain is built from TRBV11-2 and TRBJ1-2, with 7 bases aligning to TRBD1. This clonotype originated in a human donor in good health. Source material: CD25- CD4+ T cells sorted from blood. The DNA for the CDR3 is TGTGCCAGCAGCCCCGACAGGGACTATGGCTACACCTTC. It yields the protein CASSPDRDYGYTF. Supplemented by reference TRBV11-2 and TRBJ1-2, the full variable domain reads EAGVAQSPRYKIIEKRQSVAFWCNPISGHATLYWYQQILGQGPKLLIQFQNNGVVDDSQLPKDRFSAERLKGVDSTLKIQPAKLEDSAVYLCASSPDRDYGYTFGSGTRLTVV.